The TCR beta chain described here comes from a study of blood T cells in healthy people across ages. This clonotype was seen at least ten times. Primers used in a second PCR of about 6 to 12 cycles were a sample-barcoded 5' primer and a J-beta primer mix. TCRdb reprocessed the 5' RACE reads via MiXCR and lists one record per CDR3 protein. The sample carries approximately 830,000 distinct CDR3 sequences, 55% to 65% recorded once. V was trimmed by 3 bases and J by 5 bases, leaving 16 bases between them. CDR3 length: 15 amino acids. Germline V lookup: CDR1 SGHVS, CDR2 FQNEAQ. The rearrangement uses TRBV7-8 and TRBJ2-5; perhaps D is TRBD1 or TRBD2 (6 bases each). The sequence came from a man in his thirties or forties in good health. Material: blood. The CDR3 here is CASSFRTRGGETQYF. The CDR3 DNA follows: TGTGCCAGCAGCTTTCGGACCAGGGGAGGCGAGACCCAGTACTTC. The full variable domain, with the rest looked up from reference TRBV7-8 and TRBJ2-5, is GAGVSQSPRYKVAKRGQDVALRCDPISGHVSLFWYQQALGQGPEFLTYFQNEAQLDKSGLPSDRFFAERPEGSVSTLKIQRTQQEDSAVYLCASSFRTRGGETQYFGPGTRLLVL.